This T cell receptor beta chain was sequenced in a study of blood T cells in healthy people across ages. Study-wide context: Every two T cells gave about one barcoded beta molecule via template switching.

A note on this clonotype: One junction end disagrees with the germline gene, perhaps due to a read error.

Germline V CDR1 and CDR2: SSHAT, FNYEAQ (reference sequence). CDR3 length: 14 residues. Using a J-beta primer mix together with a sample-barcoded 5' primer, a second PCR was run for 7 to 11 cycles. Every individual sample yielded 3 million or more paired-end reads (each containing CDR3). TCRdb re-called the 5' RACE reads with MiXCR, one entry per CDR3 protein. The sample consists of hundreds of thousands of distinct CDR3 sequences, 32% of them appearing once. The V gene is TRBV7-7, the J gene TRBJ1-1, with D perhaps TRBD1 (5 bases). The receptor was derived from a woman of 80 years or more in good health. The sequenced sample consisted of blood. This CDR3 is CASSPVGANTEAFF. The CDR3 nucleotides are TGTGCTAGCAGCCCAGTAGGGGCGAACACTGAAGCTTTCTTT.